A selection of T cell receptor beta chains follows, all from one sample in a study of siplizumab effects on memory and regulatory T cells. The repertoire was sequenced with immunoSEQ multiplex PCR; TCRdb's copy has only in-frame clones and lacks some. Among about 110,000 clones listed, roughly 90% were seen once. Sequenced material: CD4+ T cells sorted from blood. These receptors originate from a human donor in good health. Each CDR3 is given without its conserved first and last residue.

TRBV4-1	12	TRBJ2-1	ASSRPGQQWEQF
TRBV5-1	12	TRBJ2-1	ASGGTGTYNEQF
TRBV19	11	TRBJ2-1	ASRGQSFYEQF
TRBV5-1	12	TRBJ1-1	ASSLGQGATEAF
TRBV6-5	12	TRBJ2-7	ASRAEWGPYEQY
TRBV18	13	TRBJ2-1	ASSPSAGGSDEQF
TRBV5-1	13	TRBJ2-1	ASSLEGRVGNEQF
TRBV5-1	13	TRBJ2-7	ASSLGGQNDYEQY
TRBV10-1	11	TRBJ2-7	ANSSGPTYEQY
TRBV2	13	TRBJ2-2	ASCPDRGRGGELF
TRBV21-1	13	TRBJ1-1	ASSKESLKNTEAF
TRBV10-3	14	TRBJ1-1	AISGDRGLVNTEAF
TRBV25-1	9	TRBJ2-5	ASSPRETQY
TRBV6-1	13	TRBJ1-1	ASSEIAGIIAEAF
TRBV11-3	16	TRBJ2-2	ASSLDQGGTANTGELF
TRBV30	13	TRBJ1-6	AFMIDAVRNSPLH
TRBV5-1	14	TRBJ2-7	ASSPLLQGLDYEQY
TRBV7-9	17	TRBJ1-4	ASSLDRRVTAPFNEKLF
TRBV5-5	13	TRBJ1-1	ASSLRGQGYTEAF
TRBV14	14	TRBJ2-2	ASSRIAERNTGELF